These 25 T cell receptor beta chains were sequenced from one sample in a study of cytomegalovirus exposure and HLA in healthy donors. 13 Jbeta primers and 60 Vbeta primers were used for the PCR. Assay: immunoSEQ multiplex PCR; the TCRdb copy retains only in-frame clones and omits some. The sample yields about 120,000 clones, under 85% seen once. Sequenced: PBMCs. The receptors here all came from a man younger than 35 in good health and CMV-seropositive.

This CDR3 is CASSEAVMGRGDTEAFF. CDR3 bases: TGTGCCAGCAGTGAAGCGGTCATGGGGCGCGGGGATACTGAAGCTTTCTTT. V is TRBV6-1 and J is TRBJ1-1; TRBD1 is a possible D gene (5 bases). The germline gives CDR1 MNHNS, CDR2 SASEGT. The V end lost 0 bases, the J end lost 5 bases, and 19 bases lay between the germline ends. The CDR3 contains 17 residues.

The rearrangement links TRBV14 to TRBJ1-2; unclear D gene. V lost 4 bases, J lost 2 bases, and 8 bases lay in between. This CDR3 spans 13 amino acids. Per the germline V gene, CDR1 is SGHDN and CDR2 is FVKESK. CDR3 in DNA: TGTGCCAGCAGCCCGACACGCAACTATGGCTACACCTTC. It is translated as CASSPTRNYGYTF.

The chain links TRBV2 to TRBJ1-2; D perhaps matches TRBD1 (6 bases). The CDR3 sequence is 17 residues long. Germline CDR1 SNHLY, CDR2 FYNNEI. Trimming removed 4 bases at V and 2 bases at J, with 20 bases between. Here the CDR3 reads CASSAISTGSANYGYTF. Written as DNA, the CDR3 is TGTGCCAGCAGTGCGATATCAACAGGGTCGGCGAACTATGGCTACACCTTC.

The chain combines TRBV11-1 with TRBJ2-7, with TRBD2 matching 11 bases. CDR3 length equals 17 residues. CDR1 is SGHAT and CDR2 is FQDESV in the germline V gene (reference sequence). Trimming at V came to 3 bases and at J to 7 bases, leaving 14 bases not matched to a gene. Written as DNA, the CDR3 is TGTGCCAGCAGCTTCTCGCTAGCGGGAGGTCCACGGGGAGAGCAGTACTTC. As protein: CASSFSLAGGPRGEQYF.

In this sample, this clone turned up a few times. The CDR3 reads CASSETGQGYTF. CDR3 in DNA: TGTGCCAGCAGTGAAACAGGGCAGGGCTACACCTTC. The chain joins TRBV6-1 to TRBJ1-2; D is possibly TRBD1 (6 bases). Deletions cut 2 bases from V and 8 bases from J, with 9 bases between. The CDR3 runs 12 residues. Germline V gives CDR1 MNHNS, CDR2 SASEGT.

This rearrangement joins TRBV27 to TRBJ1-1, with D perhaps TRBD1 (6 bases). The CDR3 is 22 residues long. The V end was cut by 0 bases, the J end by 0 bases, with 29 bases between. The germline V gene has CDR1 MNHEY and CDR2 SMNVEV (reference sequence). The CDR3 loop reads CASSLSRGGPVQGEAMNTEAFF. The CDR3 DNA reads as TGTGCCAGCAGTTTATCAAGAGGGGGTCCTGTGCAAGGTGAGGCCATGAACACTGAAGCTTTCTTT.

The V call is TRBV27, the J call TRBJ2-5, with TRBD1 matching 7 bases. Germline loops: CDR1 MNHEY, CDR2 SMNVEV (reference sequence). CDR3 length: 16 residues. Germline trimming cut 4 bases from V and 2 bases from J; bases unmatched to any gene: 10. CDR3 coding DNA: TGTGCCAGCAGTTATGGGACAGACCCTGAACAAGAGACCCAGTACTTC. This translates into CASSYGTDPEQETQYF.

This clone has only one observation. The rearrangement links TRBV11-2 to TRBJ2-5; 7 bases line up with TRBD2. This CDR3 has 16 amino acids. Trimming at V came to 3 bases and at J to 4 bases, leaving 11 bases not matched to a gene. CDR1 is SGHAT, CDR2 FQNNGV, per germline. CDR3 in amino acids: CASSFLGAGALETQYF. The CDR3 DNA reads as TGTGCCAGCAGCTTCCTCGGGGCGGGAGCTTTAGAGACCCAGTACTTC.

The V gene is TRBV27, the J gene TRBJ1-1; 8 nucleotides match TRBD1. J was trimmed by 4 bases and V by 0 bases; bases with no gene match: 16. The germline gives CDR1 MNHEY, CDR2 SMNVEV (reference sequence). CDR3 length: 19 residues. Here the CDR3 DNA reads TGTGCCAGCAGTTTATCGTTCGCCGGTGGACAGGGTTTCCCCACTGAAGCTTTCTTT. This translates into CASSLSFAGGQGFPTEAFF.

This clone was seen more than once but under ten times. The CDR3 protein is CASLIPNYGYTF. CDR3 nucleotide sequence: TGTGCCAGCTTAATCCCTAACTATGGCTACACCTTC. The chain joins TRBV28 to TRBJ1-2; D gene uncertain. With 8 bases removed from V and 0 bases from J, the gap between germline ends came to 7 bases. The germline gives CDR1 MDHEN, CDR2 SYDVKM. The CDR3 consists of 12 residues.

V and J are TRBV7-6 and TRBJ1-2; 10 bases agree with TRBD1. This CDR3 is 15 amino acids long. Germline V CDR1 and CDR2: SGHVS, FNYEAQ. Germline trimming cut 5 bases from V and 4 bases from J; bases unmatched to any gene: 7. CDR3 in amino acids: CASSKDRGRVYGYTF. The CDR3 DNA sequence: TGTGCCAGCAGCAAAGACAGGGGGCGCGTCTATGGCTACACCTTC. The full variable domain, in which reference TRBV7-6 and TRBJ1-2 provide the parts outside the CDR3, is GAGVSQSPRYKVTKRGQDVALRCDPISGHVSLYWYRQALGQGPEFLTYFNYEAQQDKSGLPNDRFSAERPEGSISTLTIQRTEQRDSAMYRCASSKDRGRVYGYTFGSGTRLTVV.

The table lists this clone with a few counts. This chain joins TRBV6-5 and TRBJ2-1; no firm D call. From germline, CDR1 is MNHEY and CDR2 SVGAGI. V lost 5 bases, J lost 4 bases, and 15 bases lay in between. The CDR3 spans 15 residues. CDR3 bases: TGTGCCAGCAGTGCACACCTCGACAAGTACAATGAGCAGTTCTTC. The encoded protein is CASSAHLDKYNEQFF.

This chain uses TRBV18 with TRBJ1-3; no firm D call. Per the germline V gene, CDR1 is KGHSH and CDR2 is LQKENI. V lost 0 bases and J lost 7, with 13 bases in between. The CDR3 contains 15 residues. The CDR3 nucleotides read TGTGCCAGCTCACCACCGGTCCTCCCGGGGAACACCATATATTTT. Protein product: CASSPPVLPGNTIYF.

The CDR3, as DNA: TGCGCCAGCAGCCAACCTGGACAGGGGTCAGACAATGAGCAGTTCTTC. Translating gives CASSQPGQGSDNEQFF. The chain is built from TRBV4-1 and TRBJ2-1, with 9 bases identical to TRBD1. CDR3 size: 16 residues. The germline CDR1 and CDR2 sequences are MGHRA and YSYEKL. V trimming: 2 bases; J trimming: 5 bases; junction bases outside the gene matches: 7.

This sequence joins TRBV29-1 and TRBJ1-1; 9 bases fit TRBD1. This CDR3 region has 13 residues. The V segment lost 4 bases and the J segment 4 bases; nucleotides outside the gene matches: 4. Germline CDR1 and CDR2: SQVTM and ANQGSEA. The CDR3 sequence: CSVVRDRVTEAFF. The CDR3 DNA is TGCAGCGTTGTAAGGGACAGGGTCACTGAAGCTTTCTTT.

The gene calls are TRBV5-6 and TRBJ2-5; the match to TRBD1 covers 10 bases. CDR3 length: 13 amino acids. Germline CDR1 and CDR2: SGHDT and YYEEEE. V lost 5 bases, J lost 5 bases, and 3 bases stayed unmatched. As DNA, the CDR3 is TGTGCCAGCAGGGGGACAGGGGTGGAGACCCAGTACTTC. Amino acid sequence: CASRGTGVETQYF.

The chain uses TRBV2 and TRBJ2-2; D might be TRBD1 (6 bases). Germline CDR1 SNHLY, CDR2 FYNNEI. CDR3 size: 14 residues. Trimming left V 10 bases short and J 0 bases short, with 12 bases between. For the CDR3, the DNA is TGTGCCACCCTTAGGACAGCGAACACCGGGGAGCTGTTTTTT. It translates to CATLRTANTGELFF.

The chain uses TRBV5-1 and TRBJ2-7, with 8 bases that match TRBD1. CDR1 and CDR2 from the germline V gene are SGHRS and YFSETQ. Trimming removed 3 bases from V and 3 bases from J; junction bases left unmatched: 8. The CDR3 totals 15 residues. The CDR3 DNA follows: TGCGCCAGCAGCTCTGCGACAGGGGAATTCTACGAGCAGTACTTC. Amino acid sequence: CASSSATGEFYEQYF.

This clone came up once. The rearrangement uses TRBV7-3 and TRBJ1-1; 7 bases are shared with TRBD1. Germline CDR1 and CDR2: SGHTA and FQGTGA. This CDR3 region has 17 residues. Germline trimming cut 5 bases from V and 0 bases from J; bases unmatched to any gene: 12. CDR3 sequence reads: CASSPAPATGMNTEAFF. DNA of the CDR3: TGTGCCAGCAGCCCCGCTCCCGCGACAGGGATGAACACTGAAGCTTTCTTT.

This chain joins TRBV5-1 and TRBJ2-1, with D maybe TRBD1 (6 bases). Germline CDR1 and CDR2: SGHRS and YFSETQ. The CDR3 length is 21 residues. V lost 0 bases and J lost 1, with 26 bases in between. In nucleotides, the CDR3 is TGCGCCAGCAGCTTGGCCAATAAATGGGGGCTCTTGGAGACTTCCTACAATGAGCAGTTCTTC. It is translated as CASSLANKWGLLETSYNEQFF.

This clone has only one observation. V and J are TRBV7-8 and TRBJ1-3, with 8 nucleotides matching TRBD1. Losses at the gene ends were 6 bases for V and 7 bases for J; bases not matched to a gene: 17. Looked up from germline, CDR1 is SGHVS and CDR2 is FQNEAQ. The CDR3 totals 17 residues. CDR3 sequence reads: CASRSNSQGEWTNTIYF. In DNA form, the CDR3 reads TGTGCCAGCAGGTCCAATTCACAGGGGGAGTGGACGAACACCATATATTTT. The complete variable domain, with remaining parts taken from reference TRBV7-8 and TRBJ1-3, reads GAGVSQSPRYKVAKRGQDVALRCDPISGHVSLFWYQQALGQGPEFLTYFQNEAQLDKSGLPSDRFFAERPEGSVSTLKIQRTQQEDSAVYLCASRSNSQGEWTNTIYFGEGSWLTVV.

The V call is TRBV10-3, the J call TRBJ2-3; 8 bases are shared with TRBD2. The V and J ends lost 9 bases and 8 bases, in that order; junction bases with no gene match: 7. Germline V gives CDR1 ENHRY, CDR2 SYGVKD. The length of the CDR3 is 12 residues. CDR3 in amino acids: CAISGGEPTQYF. The CDR3 DNA reads as TGTGCCATAAGCGGGGGTGAGCCTACGCAGTATTTT.

This clone was counted between two and nine times. The chain links TRBV7-2 to TRBJ2-7; D gene unclear. This CDR3 contains 15 residues. The germline gives CDR1 SGHTA, CDR2 FQGNSA. Trimming left V 0 bases short and J 1 base short, with 10 bases between. CDR3 region: CASSLAAVPSYEQYF. The DNA for the CDR3 is TGTGCCAGCAGCTTAGCGGCGGTCCCTTCCTACGAGCAGTACTTC.

The J gene is TRBJ2-7, the V gene TRBV4-2; 8 bases match TRBD2. Germline values: CDR1 LGHNA, CDR2 YNFKEQ. V was pared by 0 bases and J by 5 bases, with 6 bases of the junction left unmatched. The CDR3 consists of 15 residues. In nucleotides, the CDR3 is TGTGCCAGCAGCCAAGATTTGGGGACTAGGGACGAGCAGTACTTC. Protein sequence: CASSQDLGTRDEQYF.

The J gene is TRBJ2-5, the V gene TRBV30; TRBD2 matches 13 bases. V shed 1 base, J shed 5 bases, and the junction held 4 bases outside the gene matches. This CDR3 spans 15 amino acids. Looked up from germline, CDR1 is GTSNPN and CDR2 is SVGIG (reference sequence). CDR3 nucleotides: TGTGCCTGGAGTGCCAGGACTAGCGGGAGCGAGACCCAGTACTTC. Its protein product is CAWSARTSGSETQYF.